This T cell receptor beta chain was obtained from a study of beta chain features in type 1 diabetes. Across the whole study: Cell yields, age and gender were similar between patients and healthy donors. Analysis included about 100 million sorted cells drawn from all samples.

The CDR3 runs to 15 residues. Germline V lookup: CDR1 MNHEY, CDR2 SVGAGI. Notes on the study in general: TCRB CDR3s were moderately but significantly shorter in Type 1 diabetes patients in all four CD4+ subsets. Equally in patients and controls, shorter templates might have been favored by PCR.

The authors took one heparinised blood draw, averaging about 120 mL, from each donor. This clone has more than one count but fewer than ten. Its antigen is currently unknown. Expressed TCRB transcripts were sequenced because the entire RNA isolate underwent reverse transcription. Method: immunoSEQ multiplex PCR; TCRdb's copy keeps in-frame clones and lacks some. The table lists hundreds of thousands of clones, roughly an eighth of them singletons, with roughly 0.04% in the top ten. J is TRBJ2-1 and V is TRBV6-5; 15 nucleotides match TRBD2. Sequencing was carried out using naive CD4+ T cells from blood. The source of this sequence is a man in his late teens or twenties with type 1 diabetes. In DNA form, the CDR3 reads TGTGCGGCCGCCGGGACTAGCGGGAGGTACAATGAGCAGTTCTTC. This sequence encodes CAAAGTSGRYNEQFF.